The 7 T cell receptor beta chains below were found in one sample sequenced in a study of blood T cell repertoires in COVID-19. This table comes from immunoSEQ multiplex PCR, and its TCRdb copy is limited to in-frame clones, with some not included. Of about 350,000 clones listed, almost 90% are singletons. Sequenced input: peripheral blood. These receptors all come from a woman in her seventies with COVID-19, enrolled during active disease.

The chain employs TRBV28 and TRBJ2-2; TRBD1 aligns across 9 bases. The CDR3 is made up of 17 amino acids. V lost 4 bases and J lost 1; bases outside the gene matches: 7. Germline V gives CDR1 MDHEN, CDR2 SYDVKM. The CDR3 spells CASSSGGQGQNTGELFF. The CDR3 DNA follows: TGTGCCAGCAGTTCCGGGGGACAGGGACAGAACACCGGGGAGCTGTTTTTT.

This clone showed up just once. The CDR3, as DNA: TGTGCCAGCAGCGTAGATGACAGGATCTATGGCTACACCTTC. Translated, it gives CASSVDDRIYGYTF. The chain joins TRBV9 to TRBJ1-2, with TRBD1 as a possible D gene (6 bases). V lost 0 bases to trimming and J lost 4 bases, with 10 bases between them. CDR1 and CDR2 (germline): SGDLS, YYNGEE. CDR3 length: 14 amino acids.

This CDR3 is CASSAGDFNYGYTF. The CDR3 region has the DNA TGTGCCAGCTCGGCGGGGGACTTTAACTATGGCTACACCTTC. V is TRBV9 and J is TRBJ1-2; tentatively, D is TRBD1 (5 bases). V lost 7 bases to trimming and J lost 1 base, with 14 bases between them. The germline CDR1 and CDR2 sequences are SGDLS and YYNGEE. The CDR3 has 14 amino acids.

This clone was observed a few times. The J gene is TRBJ1-1, the V gene TRBV21-1. TRBV21-1 represents a pseudogene. The CDR3 contains 10 residues. The CDR3 region is CASAVTEAFF. As DNA, the CDR3 is TGTGCCTCCGCGGTCACTGAAGCTTTCTTT.

In regard to this clone: The sample has other DNA sequences that encode this CDR3 too. The V gene is TRBV24-1, the J gene TRBJ1-2; D perhaps matches TRBD1 (5 bases). In germline, CDR1 is KGHDR, CDR2 SFDVKD. This CDR3 contains 13 residues. Trimming took 3 bases from V and 4 from J, leaving 8 bases between them. The CDR3 region is CATSDGGGYGYTF. CDR3 nucleotides: TGTGCCACCAGTGATGGGGGGGGCTATGGCTACACCTTC.

The gene calls are TRBV11-2 and TRBJ1-1, with D perhaps TRBD1 (5 bases). The CDR3 is 13 residues long. Germline CDR1 and CDR2: SGHAT and FQNNGV. V lost 8 bases and J 3 bases, leaving 13 bases between the germline ends. In nucleotides, the CDR3 is TGTGCCAGCTCCTGGGGGGGGTACACTGAAGCTTTCTTT. Translation: CASSWGGYTEAFF. The whole variable domain, remainder taken from reference TRBV11-2 and TRBJ1-1, is EAGVAQSPRYKIIEKRQSVAFWCNPISGHATLYWYQQILGQGPKLLIQFQNNGVVDDSQLPKDRFSAERLKGVDSTLKIQPAKLEDSAVYLCASSWGGYTEAFFGQGTRLTVV.

This sequence joins TRBV27 and TRBJ1-1, with D unresolved. Germline CDR1 is MNHEY and CDR2 is SMNVEV (reference sequence). The CDR3 runs to 12 residues. V was cut by 5 bases and J by 1 base, with 5 bases left in between. The chain's CDR3 is CASSAGNTEAFF. The DNA of the CDR3 is TGTGCCAGCAGTGCGGGGAACACTGAAGCTTTCTTT.